These T cell receptor beta chains were read from a single sample in a study of shared clonotypes between healthy human individuals. TCRdb's copy holds only in-frame clones and misses some; the assay was immunoSEQ multiplex PCR. The repertoire holds nearly 2 million clones, approximately 95% seen once, with more than 0.95% in the top ten. Sample: naive CD8+ T cells sorted from blood. The receptors here all came from a man aged 18 to 35 in good health. Both conserved end residues are trimmed from each CDR3. The order of the fields is V gene, J gene, D gene, CDR3 protein. A D gene is named only where the DNA matches it firmly.

V: TRBV1
J: TRBJ2-4
D: -
CDR3: TSSWDERWAKNIQY

V: TRBV29-1
J: TRBJ1-2
D: TRBD1
CDR3: SAPGQGSTGYT

V: TRBV28
J: TRBJ1-4
D: TRBD1
CDR3: ASRTPGQVEKLF

V: TRBV6-5
J: TRBJ2-5
D: -
CDR3: ASVAFETQY

V: TRBV11-2
J: TRBJ2-7
D: -
CDR3: ASSLASTGSAYEQY

V: TRBV7-9
J: TRBJ2-5
D: TRBD2
CDR3: ASSSLLAGGPETQY

V: TRBV18
J: TRBJ2-3
D: -
CDR3: ASSPSTDTQY

V: TRBV5-4
J: TRBJ2-5
D: TRBD2
CDR3: ASRTSGGVLETQY

V: TRBV5-6
J: TRBJ2-7
D: -
CDR3: ASSLGAGDLYEQY

V: TRBV2
J: TRBJ2-4
D: -
CDR3: ASSEFAGDAKNIQY

V: TRBV4-1
J: TRBJ2-7
D: -
CDR3: ASSQVPSIEQY

V: TRBV10-1
J: TRBJ2-1
D: TRBD2
CDR3: ASSVAGGPAEQF

V: TRBV27
J: TRBJ1-5
D: -
CDR3: ASSLLNPGGISNQPQH

V: TRBV7-9
J: TRBJ2-5
D: -
CDR3: ASGGQIQETQY

V: TRBV6-1
J: TRBJ2-3
D: -
CDR3: ASSVPLLGSTDTQY

V: TRBV27
J: TRBJ2-4
D: -
CDR3: ASSQDKKNIQY

V: TRBV6-5
J: TRBJ2-7
D: TRBD1
CDR3: ASSYSVGQGLYEQY

V: TRBV7-6
J: TRBJ2-3
D: -
CDR3: ASSLSGPYDTQY

V: TRBV2
J: TRBJ2-7
D: -
CDR3: ASSDATRDEQY

V: TRBV6-5
J: TRBJ2-7
D: TRBD1
CDR3: ASSFRQGAANEQY